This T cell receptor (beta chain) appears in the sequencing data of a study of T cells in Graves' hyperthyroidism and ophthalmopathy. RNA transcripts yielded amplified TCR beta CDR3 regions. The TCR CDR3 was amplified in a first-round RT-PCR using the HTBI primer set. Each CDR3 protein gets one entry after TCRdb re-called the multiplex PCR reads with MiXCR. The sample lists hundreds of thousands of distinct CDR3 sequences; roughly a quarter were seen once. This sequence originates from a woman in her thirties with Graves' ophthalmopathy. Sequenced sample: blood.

The CDR3 is CATSERLAGVRDTQYF. CDR3 DNA sequence: TGTGCCACCAGTGAGAGACTAGCGGGAGTGAGAGATACGCAGTATTTT. The chain uses TRBV24-1 and TRBJ2-3; 12 bases agree with TRBD2. The CDR3 is made up of 16 amino acids. V lost 4 bases, J lost 5 bases, and 6 bases stayed unmatched. Germline V gene sequence: CDR1 KGHDR, CDR2 SFDVKD.